These 25 T cell receptor beta chains came from one sample sequenced in a study of Graves' ophthalmopathy and Graves' hyperthyroidism. From RNA, the CDR3 regions of TCR beta chains were amplified and sequenced. First-round RT-PCR used HTBI primers; second-round multiplex PCR followed. TCRdb recomputed calls from the multiplex PCR reads with MiXCR, one row per CDR3 protein. The sample lists hundreds of thousands of distinct CDR3 sequences; about 38% were seen once. Sequencing was done on a sample of peripheral blood. These receptors were collected from an adult man with Graves' ophthalmopathy.

As to this clonotype: Since a much larger clone is just one base distant, this may be a read error. The rearrangement links TRBV4-2 to TRBJ1-2; 8 nucleotides line up with TRBD1. The V gene's germline CDR1 is LGHNA and CDR2 YNFKEQ. This CDR3 is 14 amino acids long. Germline trimming cut 0 bases from V and 7 bases from J; bases unmatched to any gene: 4. The CDR3 bases are TGTGCCAGCAGCCAAGACGCAGGGGGCCTTGGCTACACCTTC. Its protein product is CASSQDAGGLGYTF.

This clonotype was observed at least ten times. This chain links TRBV29-1 with TRBJ1-5; TRBD1 might be the D (5 bases). Germline V gene lookup returns CDR1 SQVTM and CDR2 ANQGSEA. Trimming removed 1 base from V and 3 bases from J, with 7 bases in between. This CDR3 contains 13 residues. CDR3 sequence reads: CSVEVRDNQPQHF. For the CDR3, the DNA is TGCAGCGTTGAAGTCAGGGACAATCAGCCCCAGCATTTT.

The rearrangement joins TRBV10-3 to TRBJ2-7; D ambiguous. The CDR3 totals 15 residues. CDR1 ENHRY and CDR2 SYGVKD come from the germline V gene. V was cut by 2 bases and J by 0 bases, with 11 bases left in between. CDR3 amino acids: CAISEGLGSSYEQYF. The CDR3, as DNA: TGTGCCATCAGTGAGGGATTGGGCAGCTCCTACGAGCAGTACTTC.

The chain recombines TRBV9 with TRBJ1-6; tentatively, D is TRBD1 (5 bases). V was trimmed by 2 bases and J by 18 bases, leaving 12 bases between them. The length of the CDR3 is 11 residues. The germline CDR1 and CDR2 sequences are SGDLS and YYNGEE. For the CDR3, the DNA is TGTGCCAGCAGCGTCGGACACAGCCACCACTTT. It yields the protein CASSVGHSHHF.

V and J are TRBV3-1 and TRBJ1-2, with 10 bases identical to TRBD1. The CDR3 sequence is 17 residues long. Trimming at V came to 0 bases and at J to 4 bases, leaving 8 bases not matched to a gene. Per the germline V gene, CDR1 is LGHDT and CDR2 is YNNKEL (reference sequence). CDR3 DNA: TGTGCCAGCAGCCAAGAGCCCCGGACAGGGGGAGGCTATGGCTACACCTTC. Protein product: CASSQEPRTGGGYGYTF.

The chain recombines TRBV5-1 with TRBJ2-7; 9 bases match TRBD1. The CDR3 totals 18 residues. Germline V gene sequence: CDR1 SGHRS, CDR2 YFSETQ. V shed 4 bases and J 6 bases; nucleotides not matched to a gene: 20. For the CDR3, the DNA is TGCGCCAGCAGCCGAGGGAGCCTGCCCGGGACAGGGACTGTCGAGCAGTACTTC. Translation gives CASSRGSLPGTGTVEQYF.

This clonotype showed up just a few times. The rearrangement joins TRBV12-3 or TRBV12-4 to TRBJ1-6; D possibly corresponds to TRBD1 (5 bases). Deletions cut 8 bases from V and 7 bases from J, with 18 bases between. This CDR3 has 15 residues. This CDR3 reads CASRTDSWVNSPLHF. In DNA, the CDR3 is TGTGCCAGCCGTACTGACAGTTGGGTCAATTCACCCCTCCACTTT.

This clonotype was seen many times. The chain couples TRBV2 to TRBJ1-6, with a tentative D call TRBD1 (6 bases). The CDR3 spans 14 residues. CDR1 and CDR2 (germline): SNHLY, FYNNEI. V lost 6 bases and J lost 6, with 12 bases in between. CDR3 DNA: TGTGCCAGCAGGGAGGGGACATCTAATTCACCCCTCCACTTT. This translates into CASREGTSNSPLHF. Using reference TRBV2 and TRBJ1-6 for the parts outside the CDR3, the full variable domain is EPEVTQTPSHQVTQMGQEVILRCVPISNHLYFYWYRQILGQKVEFLVSFYNNEISEKSEIFDDQFSVERPDGSNFTLKIRSTKLEDSAMYFCASREGTSNSPLHFGNGTRLTVT.

The sample holds one count of this clonotype. The chain joins TRBV10-3 to TRBJ1-2; no clear D gene. Per germline, CDR1 ENHRY and CDR2 SYGVKD. Trimming left V 5 bases short and J 10 bases short, with 14 bases between. CDR3 length: 12 residues. The DNA of the CDR3 is TGTGCCATCAGTAGGGAGTTCCATGTCTACACCTTC. Protein product: CAISREFHVYTF.

The chain recombines TRBV7-2 with TRBJ2-1, with 9 bases matching TRBD1. Germline CDR1 is SGHTA and CDR2 is FQGNSA. The CDR3 has 15 amino acids. The V and J ends lost 3 bases and 4 bases, in that order; junction bases with no gene match: 4. CDR3: CASSLGQGSYNEQFF. DNA for the CDR3: TGTGCCAGCAGCTTGGGACAGGGTAGTTACAATGAGCAGTTCTTC.

The rearrangement joins TRBV20-1 to TRBJ1-2; no firm D call. Germline V gives CDR1 DFQATT, CDR2 SNEGSKA (reference sequence). Trimming took off 3 bases at V and 7 bases at J, with 12 bases between the two ends. The length of the CDR3 is 12 residues. CDR3 sequence (DNA): TGCAGTGCTAGTGGACCCCTGGGTGGCTACACCTTC. Encoded protein: CSASGPLGGYTF.

The rearrangement links TRBV7-9 to TRBJ2-2; TRBD1 aligns across 8 bases. Germline values: CDR1 SEHNR, CDR2 FQNEAQ (reference sequence). The CDR3 is made up of 17 amino acids. V shed 5 bases and J 0 bases; nucleotides not matched to a gene: 8. Here the CDR3 DNA reads TGTGCCAGCAGCCCTAATGACAGGGGAGCGAACACCGGGGAGCTGTTTTTT. It yields the protein CASSPNDRGANTGELFF.

This clonotype was observed a handful of times. A much bigger clone sits one base away, suggesting this may be a read error. The J gene is TRBJ1-2, the V gene TRBV10-3, with D unclear. The germline gives CDR1 ENHRY, CDR2 SYGVKD. This CDR3 contains 13 residues. The CDR3 loop is CAISDLRLYGHTF. The CDR3 nucleotides read TGTGCCATCAGTGATCTACGGCTCTATGGCCACACCTTC.

This clonotype was found a few times. This sequence joins TRBV12-3 or TRBV12-4 and TRBJ2-7; 12 nucleotides agree with TRBD2. V shed 5 bases, J shed 6 bases, and the junction held 11 bases outside the gene matches. This CDR3 region has 16 residues. CDR3 in DNA: TGTGCCAGCAGTCCCTCTCGGCTAGCGGGGGGGGCCGAGCAGTACTTC. Translating gives CASSPSRLAGGAEQYF.

The chain is built from TRBV30 and TRBJ1-4; 10 bases match TRBD1. V shed 3 bases and J 6 bases; nucleotides not matched to a gene: 4. CDR3 length: 14 amino acids. Germline V CDR1 and CDR2: GTSNPN, SVGIG (reference sequence). For the CDR3, the DNA is TGTGCCTGGAGCGGGGGACAGGGGTATGAAAAACTGTTTTTT. Its translation is CAWSGGQGYEKLFF.

The genes are TRBV2 and TRBJ1-1, with 8 nucleotides matching TRBD1. CDR3 length: 15 residues. V was clipped by 6 bases and J by 4 bases; unmatched bases: 10. Germline V gene sequence: CDR1 SNHLY, CDR2 FYNNEI. The CDR3 DNA sequence: TGTGCCAGCAGGTTCCAGGGGGCGTTGGGCACTGAAGCTTTCTTT. It specifies CASRFQGALGTEAFF.

This clonotype was observed many times. The chain carries TRBV10-3 and TRBJ1-5; 10 bases agree with TRBD1. The germline gives CDR1 ENHRY, CDR2 SYGVKD. V gave up 10 bases and J gave up 1 base; unmatched junction bases: 7. The CDR3 runs 15 residues. CDR3 protein: CASWDRGRSNQPQHF. CDR3 DNA sequence: TGTGCCAGTTGGGACAGGGGTCGGAGCAATCAGCCCCAGCATTTT.

Only a few counts were recorded for this clonotype. CDR3 region: CASSLAGESTGNTIYF. For the CDR3, the DNA is TGTGCCAGCAGCCTCGCAGGGGAGTCTACTGGAAACACCATATATTTT. This chain connects TRBV7-6 to TRBJ1-3; D possibly corresponds to TRBD1 (6 bases). V lost 5 bases, J lost 2 bases, and 16 bases lay in between. Looked up from germline, CDR1 is SGHVS and CDR2 is FNYEAQ. The CDR3 is 16 residues long.

This clonotype was found many times. The V call is TRBV29-1, the J call TRBJ1-1, with 7 bases lining up with TRBD1. The CDR3 is made up of 15 amino acids. Germline CDR1 reads SQVTM; CDR2 reads ANQGSEA. The V segment lost 4 bases and the J segment 2 bases; nucleotides outside the gene matches: 10. The CDR3 DNA reads TGCAGCGTTGTAGTGAGGGGGCTGACTAACACTGAAGCTTTCTTT. This translates into CSVVVRGLTNTEAFF.

This clonotype was seen at least ten times. This chain joins TRBV19 and TRBJ1-1; the D is unclear. The CDR3 spans 12 residues. CDR1 LNHDA and CDR2 SQIVND come from the germline V gene (reference sequence). V shed 3 bases and J shed 5 bases, with 7 bases lying between them. The CDR3 spells CASSIQDTEAFF. CDR3 bases: TGTGCCAGTAGTATTCAGGATACTGAAGCTTTCTTT.

The rearrangement uses TRBV5-8 and TRBJ2-5; a possible D gene is TRBD2 (5 bases). Germline lookup yields CDR1 SGHTS and CDR2 YDEGEE. CDR3 length: 15 amino acids. V lost 1 base and J 0 bases, leaving 10 bases between the germline ends. CDR3 sequence reads: CASSLQRHYQETQYF. As DNA, the CDR3 is TGTGCCAGCAGCTTGCAGCGGCATTACCAAGAGACCCAGTACTTC.

This clonotype was counted at least ten times. This chain links TRBV24-1 with TRBJ1-1; D ambiguous. V was cut by 7 bases and J by 4 bases, with 12 bases left in between. This CDR3 has 13 residues. The germline gives CDR1 KGHDR, CDR2 SFDVKD. This chain's CDR3 is CATRSSSSTEAFF. CDR3 bases: TGTGCCACCAGGTCTTCATCGAGCACTGAAGCTTTCTTT.

The J gene is TRBJ2-3, the V gene TRBV25-1; D call uncertain. V lost 3 bases to trimming and J lost 10 bases, with 17 bases between them. Per germline, CDR1 MGHDK and CDR2 SYGVNS. CDR3 length: 14 amino acids. The CDR3 bases are TGTGCCAGCAGTGACCACTCCCCCGGCGGAGCGCAGTATTTT. Residues: CASSDHSPGGAQYF.

This clonotype has a count of ten or more. The chain employs TRBV2 and TRBJ1-2; 10 nucleotides align to TRBD1. The CDR3 length is 14 residues. CDR1 is SNHLY and CDR2 is FYNNEI in the germline V gene. The trim removed 6 bases at V and 6 bases at J, leaving 7 bases unmatched. CDR3: CASRAGTGAHGYTF. The DNA for the CDR3 is TGTGCCAGCAGGGCGGGGACAGGGGCTCATGGCTACACCTTC.

Points on this clonotype: Lacking the conserved final phenylalanine or tryptophan, this CDR3 likely reflects a read error. The gene calls are TRBV7-3 and TRBJ1-3; 7 bases line up with TRBD1. This CDR3 has 16 residues. Germline V gene data show CDR1 as SGHTA and CDR2 as FQGTGA. CDR3 loop: CAGSLGGGLRGNTIYS. CDR3 bases: TGTGCCGGCAGCTTAGGAGGGGGCTTGCGCGGAAACACCATATATTCT.